This entry concerns a single T cell receptor (beta chain). The data are from a study of blood T cell repertoires in COVID-19. TCRdb's copy holds only in-frame clones and misses some; the assay was immunoSEQ multiplex PCR. The table has more than 65,000 clones, 65% to 85% seen once. Sequenced: peripheral blood. The receptor's source is a man in his fifties or sixties with active or convalescent COVID-19.

CDR3 DNA: TGTGCCAGCAGCTTTGTCGGGTCCCGGGGTGAGACCCAGTACTTC. It encodes CASSFVGSRGETQYF. V usage is TRBV7-2 and J usage is TRBJ2-5; possible D gene TRBD2, 5 bases. Trimming took 3 bases from V and 5 from J, leaving 16 bases between them. CDR3 length: 15 amino acids. Germline V gene lookup returns CDR1 SGHTA and CDR2 FQGNSA.